This T cell receptor beta chain comes out of a study of T cells after yellow fever vaccination. Study observations and caveats: It was the secondary response that reached its peak faster, day 5 versus 15, but it was weaker.

For TCR, cDNA came from 5'RACE template switching, which added a universal primer site and UMIs. TCRdb redid the calling of the 5' RACE reads with MiXCR, one entry per CDR3 protein. In the table there are a few hundred thousand distinct CDR3 sequences, about 4% of which are singletons. This clonotype was seen a handful of times. Its antigen is not known. CDR1 and CDR2 from the germline V gene are SGHTA and FQGTGA. The V and J ends lost 3 bases and 1 base respectively, with 13 bases between them. The CDR3 is made up of 16 amino acids. The TCR comes from a man aged 18 to 29 who received the YFV17D yellow fever vaccine. The starting material was PBMCs, obtained 5 days after the yellow fever booster vaccination. V is TRBV7-3 and J is TRBJ1-5; D perhaps matches TRBD1 (5 bases). CDR3 in DNA: TGTGCCAGCAGCTTTTTATCGGGGGGAAGCAATCAGCCCCAGCATTTT. Protein sequence: CASSFLSGGSNQPQHF.